The 26 T cell receptor beta chains reported below all come from one sample, sequenced in a study of blood T cell repertoires in COVID-19. Profiling relied on immunoSEQ multiplex PCR, and the TCRdb table lists in-frame clones only, not all of them. The sample gives a few hundred thousand clones, more than 75% of which show up once; 7.4% is in the top ten. The sequenced material came from PBMCs or T cells enriched from blood (not recorded which). Receptors originate from a woman in her forties with acute COVID-19.

This rearrangement joins TRBV3-1 (or the pseudogene TRBV3-2) to TRBJ1-6, with D tentatively TRBD1 (6 bases). The V end lost 7 bases, the J end lost 5 bases, and 12 bases lay between the germline ends. The CDR3 runs 14 residues. Per germline, CDR1 LGHDT and CDR2 YNNKEL (reference sequence). This chain's CDR3 is CASTLRTDNSPLHF. The CDR3 DNA reads TGTGCCAGCACCCTTCGGACAGATAATTCACCCCTCCACTTT.

This clone was detected only once. The V call is TRBV30, the J call TRBJ1-2; no definite D call. From germline, CDR1 is GTSNPN and CDR2 SVGIG (reference sequence). The CDR3 length is 15 residues. Deletions cut 3 bases from V and 2 bases from J, with 16 bases between. The DNA of the CDR3 is TGTGCCTGGAGCCATACGTCGGGTCCCAACTATGGCTACACCTTC. This sequence encodes CAWSHTSGPNYGYTF.

The chain is built from TRBV27 and TRBJ1-1; TRBD1 matches 7 bases. The CDR3 is 14 residues long. Losses at the gene ends were 2 bases for V and 6 bases for J; bases not matched to a gene: 6. CDR1 MNHEY and CDR2 SMNVEV come from the germline V gene (reference sequence). For the CDR3, the DNA is TGTGCCAGCAGTTTAGCCGGACAGGCCCCTGAAGCTTTCTTT. This sequence encodes CASSLAGQAPEAFF.

The chain combines TRBV7-9 with TRBJ2-3; TRBD2 matches 9 bases. CDR1 and CDR2 from the germline V gene are SEHNR and FQNEAQ (reference sequence). The CDR3 contains 16 residues. Trimming removed 4 bases from V and 2 bases from J; junction bases left unmatched: 7. CDR3 region: CASSSQAGGATDTQYF. For the CDR3, the DNA is TGTGCCAGCAGCTCCCAAGCGGGAGGAGCCACAGATACGCAGTATTTT.

The rearrangement links TRBV10-3 to TRBJ1-1; weak D call: TRBD1 (5 bases). The length of the CDR3 is 12 residues. CDR1 and CDR2 (germline): ENHRY, SYGVKD. V lost 11 bases, J lost 1 base, and 11 bases lay in between. The CDR3 region has the DNA TGTGCCTTCGGGGGATCGAACACTGAAGCTTTCTTT. Translation gives CAFGGSNTEAFF.

The chain employs TRBV15 and TRBJ1-1; no firm D call. Trimming removed 3 bases at V and 10 bases at J, with 15 bases between. Germline V CDR1 and CDR2: LNHNV, YYDKDF (reference sequence). This CDR3 has 13 residues. The CDR3 nucleotides are TGTGCCACCAGCAGTGCGCGTCTCGTTGGAGCTTTCTTT. Amino acid sequence: CATSSARLVGAFF.

The V and J genes are TRBV6-2 or TRBV6-3 and TRBJ2-2; TRBD2 matches at 7 bases. This CDR3 has 14 residues. J lost 1 base, V lost 6 bases, and 2 bases had no gene match. Per germline, CDR1 MNHEY and CDR2 SVGEGT. The CDR3 sequence: CASSPSGNTGELFF. In DNA form, the CDR3 reads TGTGCCAGCAGCCCTAGCGGGAACACCGGGGAGCTGTTTTTT.

J is TRBJ2-2 and V is TRBV5-4, with 7 bases matching TRBD1. V shed 4 bases, J shed 0 bases, and the junction held 3 bases outside the gene matches. CDR3 size: 15 residues. Germline CDR1 and CDR2: SGHNT and YYREEE (reference sequence). The CDR3 spells CASSIGTANTGELFF. The CDR3 DNA reads as TGTGCCAGCAGCATCGGGACAGCGAACACCGGGGAGCTGTTTTTT.

The chain is built from TRBV7-9 and TRBJ1-5, with 7 bases matching TRBD1. V shed 0 bases, J shed 6 bases, and the junction held 11 bases outside the gene matches. This CDR3 is built from 17 residues. CDR1 and CDR2 (germline): SEHNR, FQNEAQ (reference sequence). CDR3 region: CASSLAGTGTVSQPQHF. The CDR3, as DNA: TGTGCCAGCAGCTTAGCGGGGACGGGGACAGTGAGTCAGCCCCAGCATTTT. Full variable domain (outside the CDR3, taken from reference TRBV7-9 and TRBJ1-5): DTGVSQNPRHKITKRGQNVTFRCDPISEHNRLYWYRQTLGQGPEFLTYFQNEAQLEKSRLLSDRFSAERPKGSFSTLEIQRTEQGDSAMYLCASSLAGTGTVSQPQHFGDGTRLSIL.

This clone was detected only once. This sequence joins TRBV7-8 and TRBJ1-5, with 7 bases that match TRBD1. The CDR3 has 15 residues. Losses at the gene ends were 4 bases for V and 3 bases for J; bases not matched to a gene: 6. Germline CDR1 reads SGHVS; CDR2 reads FQNEAQ. The CDR3 reads CASSYDRDPNQPQHF. As DNA, the CDR3 is TGTGCCAGCAGCTACGACAGGGACCCCAATCAGCCCCAGCATTTT.

The count of this clone is one. This chain links TRBV2 with TRBJ2-5, with 13 bases identical to TRBD2. This CDR3 is 14 amino acids long. In germline, CDR1 is SNHLY, CDR2 FYNNEI. Germline trimming cut 9 bases from V and 4 bases from J; bases unmatched to any gene: 5. DNA for the CDR3: TGTGCCAGATCGGGACTAGCGGGGACAGAGACCCAGTACTTC. As protein: CARSGLAGTETQYF.

In this sample, this clone turned up once. V is TRBV3-1 (or the pseudogene TRBV3-2) and J is TRBJ2-5; D is undetermined. The germline CDR1 and CDR2 sequences are LGHDT and YNNKEL (reference sequence). The CDR3 contains 13 residues. V lost 1 base, J lost 5 bases, and 8 bases lay in between. DNA for the CDR3: TGTGCCAGCAGCCAAGTTGTATTGGAGACCCAGTACTTC. Its protein is CASSQVVLETQYF.

This clone was observed a single time. The rearrangement links TRBV19 to TRBJ2-2, with TRBD1 matching over 7 bases. V was pared by 3 bases and J by 1 base, with 2 bases of the junction left unmatched. The CDR3 runs 15 residues. The germline CDR1 and CDR2 sequences are LNHDA and SQIVND (reference sequence). The CDR3 bases are TGTGCCAGTAGTATCCGGACAGGGAACACCGGGGAGCTGTTTTTT. Its protein is CASSIRTGNTGELFF.

The chain employs TRBV28 and TRBJ1-1, with a tentative D call TRBD1 (5 bases). Trimming took 6 bases from V and 11 from J, leaving 19 bases between them. The CDR3 consists of 13 residues. Germline CDR1 and CDR2: MDHEN and SYDVKM. CDR3 loop: CASSDHGAGGAFF. In DNA, the CDR3 is TGTGCCAGCAGCGATCATGGGGCGGGAGGGGCTTTCTTT.

The chain is built from TRBV28 and TRBJ1-2; D is ambiguous. The CDR3 is 15 amino acids. The germline V gene encodes CDR1 MDHEN and CDR2 SYDVKM. V lost 2 bases and J 4 bases, leaving 14 bases between the germline ends. The CDR3 sequence: CASSLKQTTSYGYTF. CDR3 in DNA: TGTGCCAGCAGTTTAAAACAGACGACATCCTATGGCTACACCTTC.

The chain recombines TRBV13 with TRBJ2-2; 12 bases fit TRBD2. The CDR3 extends over 16 amino acids. V lost 5 bases, J lost 1 base, and 2 bases stayed unmatched. CDR1 and CDR2 from the germline V gene are PRHDT and FYEKMQ (reference sequence). The CDR3 sequence is CASSVGLAGNTGELFF. The CDR3 DNA reads TGTGCCAGCAGCGTGGGACTAGCGGGGAACACCGGGGAGCTGTTTTTT.

The chain joins TRBV5-4 to TRBJ2-7; 11 bases fit TRBD2. The V segment lost 7 bases and the J segment 3 bases; nucleotides outside the gene matches: 6. Per the germline V gene, CDR1 is SGHNT and CDR2 is YYREEE (reference sequence). This CDR3 comprises 14 residues. CDR3 nucleotides: TGTGCCAGCCACAGCACTAGCGGGGGCTACGAGCAGTACTTC. Its translation is CASHSTSGGYEQYF.

The chain couples TRBV18 to TRBJ1-4, with 7 nucleotides matching TRBD1. V dropped 4 bases and J dropped 5; count of bases not matched to a gene: 4. Germline lookup yields CDR1 KGHSH and CDR2 LQKENI. The CDR3 is 14 residues long. The DNA of the CDR3 is TGTGCCAGCTCACGTGGGACAGAGAATGAAAAACTGTTTTTT. Encoded protein: CASSRGTENEKLFF.

J is TRBJ2-5 and V is TRBV27; tentative D call: TRBD2 (5 bases). The CDR3 extends over 14 amino acids. Trimming stripped 5 bases from V and 3 bases from J, with 13 bases between. Germline V gene data show CDR1 as MNHEY and CDR2 as SMNVEV (reference sequence). The CDR3 region is CASSLGTRKETQYF. The CDR3 DNA follows: TGTGCCAGCAGTCTTGGTACTAGAAAAGAGACCCAGTACTTC.

V is TRBV2 and J is TRBJ1-4; 8 nucleotides match TRBD1. This CDR3 comprises 14 residues. Unmatched junction bases numbered 12, after V lost 7 bases and J lost 11 bases. Germline CDR1 is SNHLY and CDR2 is FYNNEI. CDR3 loop: CASKQDRDSVKLFF. CDR3 in DNA: TGTGCCAGCAAGCAGGACAGGGACTCCGTTAAACTGTTTTTT.

The J gene is TRBJ1-4, the V gene TRBV29-1; D uncertain. The CDR3 spans 11 residues. CDR1 is SQVTM and CDR2 is ANQGSEA in the germline V gene. V was trimmed by 0 bases and J by 8 bases, leaving 4 bases between them. CDR3 residues: CSVEEREKLFF. Written as DNA, the CDR3 is TGCAGCGTTGAAGAACGGGAAAAACTGTTTTTT.

The V call is TRBV28, the J call TRBJ1-5; no reliable D call. V lost 8 bases and J 5 bases, leaving 13 bases between the germline ends. CDR1 is MDHEN and CDR2 is SYDVKM in the germline V gene. The CDR3 is 13 residues long. This CDR3 reads CASLDSADQPQHF. The CDR3 bases are TGTGCCAGCCTGGACTCGGCCGATCAGCCCCAGCATTTT.

This chain connects TRBV5-1 to TRBJ1-3; unclear D gene. The CDR3 length is 13 residues. Germline V gene sequence: CDR1 SGHRS, CDR2 YFSETQ. V lost 0 bases and J lost 4, with 5 bases in between. CDR3: CASSLAPGNTIYF. CDR3 DNA sequence: TGCGCCAGCAGCTTGGCTCCGGGAAACACCATATATTTT.

The V and J genes are TRBV11-1 and TRBJ2-7; TRBD1 matches at 7 bases. This CDR3 has 14 residues. Germline V gene data show CDR1 as SGHAT and CDR2 as FQDESV (reference sequence). V dropped 8 bases and J dropped 1; count of bases not matched to a gene: 8. CDR3 in amino acids: CASEEGARSYEQYF. The DNA for the CDR3 is TGTGCCAGCGAAGAGGGGGCGCGGTCCTACGAGCAGTACTTC.

The J gene is TRBJ2-7, the V gene TRBV27, with TRBD2 matching 8 bases. CDR1 is MNHEY, CDR2 SMNVEV, per germline (reference sequence). Trimming removed 3 bases from V and 0 bases from J; junction bases left unmatched: 4. The CDR3 loop spans 15 amino acids. The CDR3 bases are TGTGCCAGCAGTTTTGCGCTAGCGGGCTCCTACGAGCAGTACTTC. As protein: CASSFALAGSYEQYF.

CDR3 coding DNA: TGTGCCAGCAGCGTACTCGGGACAGGAGGGGATACGCAGTATTTT. Its protein is CASSVLGTGGDTQYF. The V and J genes are TRBV9 and TRBJ2-3; 8 nucleotides line up with TRBD1. With V trimmed by 1 base and J by 6 bases, 7 bases remained unmatched. The CDR3 runs to 15 residues. CDR1 SGDLS and CDR2 YYNGEE come from the germline V gene.